Presented here are 17 T cell receptor beta chains from one specimen sequenced in a study of blood T cell repertoires in COVID-19. Sequencing used immunoSEQ multiplex PCR; TCRdb keeps in-frame clones, though not all of them. The table shows under 250,000 clones, with roughly 91% occurring only once. The specimen was PBMCs or T cells enriched from blood (not recorded which). The origin of the receptors is a woman aged 25 to 39 with acute COVID-19.

The chain is built from TRBV18 and TRBJ1-1, with unresolved D. Trimming stripped 2 bases from V and 4 bases from J, with 14 bases between. CDR3 length equals 15 residues. Germline values: CDR1 KGHSH, CDR2 LQKENI. CDR3 loop: CASSPRNREGTEAFF. In nucleotides, the CDR3 is TGTGCCAGCTCACCAAGGAATAGGGAGGGCACTGAAGCTTTCTTT.

The V and J genes are TRBV12-3 or TRBV12-4 and TRBJ2-3; D is perhaps TRBD2 (6 bases). The V and J ends lost 7 bases and 4 bases respectively, with 12 bases between them. This CDR3 contains 13 residues. The CDR3 reads CASTPGTADTQYF. In DNA form, the CDR3 reads TGTGCCAGCACCCCCGGGACTGCAGATACGCAGTATTTT.

The chain recombines TRBV7-6 with TRBJ1-1; 8 bases map to TRBD1. The CDR3 is made up of 15 amino acids. Germline assignment: CDR1 SGHVS and CDR2 FNYEAQ. V lost 5 bases, J lost 3 bases, and 8 bases stayed unmatched. The CDR3: CASSSSTGEYTEAFF. The CDR3 DNA follows: TGTGCCAGCAGCAGCTCGACAGGGGAGTACACTGAAGCTTTCTTT.

The rearrangement joins TRBV20-1 to TRBJ1-3, with D unclear. Germline CDR1 DFQATT, CDR2 SNEGSKA (reference sequence). The CDR3 is 11 amino acids. The V end lost 2 bases, the J end lost 15 bases, and 14 bases lay between the germline ends. CDR3 coding DNA: TGCAGTGCTAGATTGCAGGTCAACGAATATTTT. Translated, it gives CSARLQVNEYF.

The chain employs TRBV5-4 and TRBJ1-2; 8 positions match TRBD1. V gave up 3 bases and J gave up 6 bases; unmatched junction bases: 13. The CDR3 loop spans 16 amino acids. Germline values: CDR1 SGHNT, CDR2 YYREEE (reference sequence). CDR3 region: CASSSTDRGPGDGYTF. DNA of the CDR3: TGTGCCAGCAGCTCGACCGACAGGGGACCAGGTGATGGCTACACCTTC.

This clone was detected a few times. The chain employs TRBV5-1 and TRBJ1-4, with a tentative D call TRBD1 (5 bases). From germline, CDR1 is SGHRS and CDR2 YFSETQ. Deletions cut 2 bases from V and 8 bases from J, with 16 bases between. This CDR3 region has 15 residues. This CDR3 reads CASSFIGEVGEKLFF. The CDR3 nucleotides read TGCGCCAGCAGCTTTATAGGGGAGGTAGGGGAAAAACTGTTTTTT.

The gene calls are TRBV12-3 or TRBV12-4 and TRBJ1-2; 10 positions match TRBD1. The CDR3 contains 13 residues. V shed 8 bases, J shed 7 bases, and the junction held 7 bases outside the gene matches. This CDR3 is CASDRGRPGGYTF. CDR3 nucleotide sequence: TGTGCCAGCGACAGGGGGCGGCCGGGTGGCTACACCTTC.

The gene calls are TRBV5-1 and TRBJ1-3; D might be TRBD1 (5 bases). This CDR3 spans 15 amino acids. Germline V gene lookup returns CDR1 SGHRS and CDR2 YFSETQ. The V end lost 3 bases, the J end lost 2 bases, and 12 bases lay between the germline ends. The DNA for the CDR3 is TGCGCCAGCAGCTCCGGACATACGACTGGAAACACCATATATTTT. Translated, it gives CASSSGHTTGNTIYF.

The genes are TRBV5-4 and TRBJ2-7; TRBD1 matches 8 bases. The CDR3 extends over 12 amino acids. Germline lookup yields CDR1 SGHNT and CDR2 YYREEE (reference sequence). V trimming: 9 bases; J trimming: 7 bases; junction bases outside the gene matches: 9. CDR3 residues: CATSQGAGEQYF. The CDR3 bases are TGTGCCACTAGCCAGGGGGCGGGGGAGCAGTACTTC.

This clone has just one count. The chain is built from TRBV5-1 and TRBJ2-5, with D uncertain. The CDR3 runs to 13 residues. V dropped 4 bases and J dropped 4 bases, with 11 bases sitting between them. Germline V gene sequence: CDR1 SGHRS, CDR2 YFSETQ. The CDR3, as DNA: TGCGCCAGCAGCCGCACCGGTGGAGAGACCCAGTACTTC. It codes for CASSRTGGETQYF.

The rearrangement joins TRBV5-6 to TRBJ1-2; D ambiguous. CDR1 and CDR2 (germline): SGHDT, YYEEEE. The CDR3 length is 12 residues. Deletions cut 0 bases from V and 10 bases from J, with 10 bases between. Written as DNA, the CDR3 is TGTGCCAGCAGCTTGGCCGGGTTTCCCTACACCTTC. It codes for CASSLAGFPYTF.

V gene TRBV5-6 combines with J gene TRBJ2-7, with D perhaps matching TRBD2 (6 bases). The CDR3 has 14 residues. The germline V gene has CDR1 SGHDT and CDR2 YYEEEE. V was trimmed by 4 bases and J by 4 bases, leaving 15 bases between them. The CDR3 spells CASSRVGGWYEQYF. In nucleotides, the CDR3 is TGTGCCAGCAGCCGGGTCGGGGGTTGGTACGAGCAGTACTTC. The variable domain in full, with the rest retrieved from reference TRBV5-6 and TRBJ2-7, is DAGVTQSPTHLIKTRGQQVTLRCSPKSGHDTVSWYQQALGQGPQFIFQYYEEEERQRGNFPDRFSGHQFPNYSSELNVNALLLGDSALYLCASSRVGGWYEQYFGPGTRLTVT.

The V call is TRBV27, the J call TRBJ2-2; TRBD1 agrees at 8 bases. This CDR3 is built from 15 residues. The junction had 9 bases not matched to a gene; V was cut back by 8 bases and J by 4 bases. In germline, CDR1 is MNHEY, CDR2 SMNVEV (reference sequence). The CDR3 loop is CASSQADRATGELFF. The CDR3 bases are TGTGCCAGCTCTCAGGCGGACAGGGCCACCGGGGAGCTGTTTTTT.

This clone came up once. The chain joins TRBV11-2 to TRBJ1-1; 8 bases match TRBD1. V lost 0 bases and J lost 3; bases outside the gene matches: 9. The CDR3 spans 17 residues. CDR1 is SGHAT and CDR2 is FQNNGV in the germline V gene. CDR3 amino acids: CASSLEAGGASDTEAFF. The CDR3 nucleotides are TGTGCCAGCAGCTTAGAGGCAGGGGGCGCGTCGGACACTGAAGCTTTCTTT.

This sequence joins TRBV3-1 (or the pseudogene TRBV3-2) and TRBJ2-5; D perhaps matches TRBD2 (5 bases). The CDR3 runs to 14 residues. Germline V CDR1 and CDR2: LGHDT, YNNKEL (reference sequence). V lost 1 base to trimming and J lost 4 bases, with 10 bases between them. CDR3 residues: CASSQVSEGETQYF. The DNA for the CDR3 is TGTGCCAGCAGCCAAGTTTCCGAGGGAGAGACCCAGTACTTC.

This sequence joins TRBV6-1 and TRBJ1-4; no definite D call. The CDR3 contains 17 residues. CDR1 is MNHNS, CDR2 SASEGT, per germline. Trimming left V 3 bases short and J 1 base short, with 15 bases between. CDR3 DNA: TGTGCCAGCAGTGAGGCAGCGATACGGGTAACTAATGAAAAACTGTTTTTT. It specifies CASSEAAIRVTNEKLFF.

The chain couples TRBV28 to TRBJ2-3; 15 bases agree with TRBD2. Trimming removed 5 bases from V and 7 bases from J; junction bases left unmatched: 13. The CDR3 is 18 residues long. Germline V lookup: CDR1 MDHEN, CDR2 SYDVKM. The CDR3 region is CASSQPGLAGGRSNTQYF. As DNA, the CDR3 is TGTGCCAGCAGTCAACCGGGACTAGCGGGGGGCCGGTCGAATACGCAGTATTTT.